The 11 T cell receptor beta chains below all came from one sample that was sequenced in a study of shared clonotypes between healthy human individuals. Terminally differentiated effector memory CD45RA+ cells were left out of the naive CD8 fraction, which was CD45RO-negative and positively selected for CCR7. Using immunoSEQ multiplex PCR, the repertoire was profiled, and TCRdb retains in-frame clones only, with some absent. The table lists about 2 million clones, about 95% of them singletons. Material: naive CD8+ T cells sorted from blood. These receptor sequences come from a man between 18 and 35 years old in good health.

V is TRBV27 and J is TRBJ1-2; no clear D. This CDR3 region has 13 residues. Germline V gene data show CDR1 as MNHEY and CDR2 as SMNVEV (reference sequence). Trimming shortened V by 3 bases and J by 2 bases, and 7 bases separated the two germline ends. CDR3 sequence (DNA): TGTGCCAGCAGTTTTTTCCCGAACTATGGCTACACCTTC. Translating gives CASSFFPNYGYTF.

CDR3 coding DNA: TGTGCCAGCAGTTTAATCTCTGGAGGGATCACCGGGGAGCTGTTTTTT. This sequence encodes CASSLISGGITGELFF. The V gene is TRBV28, the J gene TRBJ2-2; possible D gene TRBD2, 6 bases. Per germline, CDR1 MDHEN and CDR2 SYDVKM. The CDR3 has 16 residues. Trimming left V 2 bases short and J 4 bases short, with 14 bases between.

The chain links TRBV5-1 to TRBJ1-2; 7 bases agree with TRBD1. CDR3 size: 15 residues. Germline V gives CDR1 SGHRS, CDR2 YFSETQ. The V and J ends lost 2 bases and 3 bases, in that order; junction bases with no gene match: 7. CDR3: CASSLYDREDYGYTF. For the CDR3, the DNA is TGCGCCAGCAGCTTATACGACAGGGAGGACTATGGCTACACCTTC.

V gene TRBV4-1 combines with J gene TRBJ1-6; D uncertain. The CDR3 has 13 amino acids. Germline-derived CDR1 and CDR2 are MGHRA and YSYEKL. V was shortened by 1 base and J by 7 bases, with 5 bases between the two germline ends. The CDR3 sequence: CASSQVQNSPLHF. CDR3 nucleotides: TGCGCCAGCAGCCAAGTCCAGAATTCACCCCTCCACTTT.

This sequence joins TRBV7-9 and TRBJ2-2; TRBD2 aligns across 11 bases. After removal of 5 bases from V and 4 bases from J, the junction contained 6 bases not matched to a gene. Germline V gives CDR1 SEHNR, CDR2 FQNEAQ (reference sequence). The CDR3 runs 16 residues. The CDR3 region is CASSPSSGGTTGELFF. The CDR3 DNA reads TGTGCCAGCAGCCCATCTAGCGGGGGGACCACCGGGGAGCTGTTTTTT.

The chain couples TRBV4-3 to TRBJ2-3; D is ambiguous. CDR3 length equals 14 residues. V was shortened by 0 bases and J by 6 bases, with 10 bases between the two germline ends. Germline V CDR1 and CDR2: LGHNA, YSLEER. DNA of the CDR3: TGCGCCAGCAGCCAAGACCAGGCAGCCGATACGCAGTATTTT. This codes for CASSQDQAADTQYF.

J is TRBJ2-5 and V is TRBV9; D is tentatively TRBD1 or TRBD2 (5 bases each). Trimming removed 2 bases from V and 3 bases from J, with 17 bases in between. The germline V gene encodes CDR1 SGDLS and CDR2 YYNGEE. The CDR3 sequence is 16 residues long. The DNA for the CDR3 is TGTGCCAGCAGCGTCAATGCAGGGCGGGTTGAAGAGACCCAGTACTTC. It encodes CASSVNAGRVEETQYF.

The V and J genes are TRBV7-2 and TRBJ1-2; the match to TRBD1 covers 8 bases. The CDR3 spans 15 residues. Germline CDR1 SGHTA, CDR2 FQGNSA. J was trimmed by 2 bases and V by 4 bases; bases with no gene match: 6. The CDR3 here is CASSYTGTGNYGYTF. The CDR3 DNA reads as TGTGCCAGCAGCTACACCGGGACAGGAAACTATGGCTACACCTTC.

The V gene is TRBV4-1, the J gene TRBJ2-5, with D unclear. The germline V gene encodes CDR1 MGHRA and CDR2 YSYEKL. Trimming took off 1 base at V and 1 base at J, with 10 bases between the two ends. There are 15 residues in the CDR3. The DNA of the CDR3 is TGCGCCAGCAGCCAAGTTGAGTTCTTCCAAGAGACCCAGTACTTC. Protein sequence: CASSQVEFFQETQYF.

For the CDR3, the DNA is TGTGCCAGCAGCGTCTCTGACCTTACCTACAATGAGCAGTTCTTC. It specifies CASSVSDLTYNEQFF. The chain carries TRBV9 and TRBJ2-1, with D unclear. With 2 bases removed from V and 2 bases from J, the gap between germline ends came to 11 bases. The CDR3 extends over 15 amino acids. Germline V gives CDR1 SGDLS, CDR2 YYNGEE.

The V call is TRBV9, the J call TRBJ2-3; D is undetermined. The CDR3 has 12 amino acids. Trimming pared 3 bases from V and 4 bases from J, leaving 6 bases between. The germline gives CDR1 SGDLS, CDR2 YYNGEE. The CDR3 spells CASSAFPDTQYF. CDR3 DNA: TGTGCCAGCAGCGCGTTCCCAGATACGCAGTATTTT.